A single TCR beta chain is shown here with its context. Its antigen is still unknown. cDNA serving as the sequencing template came from extracted, reverse transcribed RNA. The assay was immunoSEQ multiplex PCR, and TCRdb's table has in-frame clones only and misses some. Of about 100,000 clones in the sample, 65% to 85% were seen once. The sample's treatment: oral pan-JAK inhibitor, 5-10 mg twice daily. Germline V gene sequence: CDR1 SGHVS, CDR2 FNYEAQ. The CDR3 length is 16 residues. J was trimmed by 4 bases and V by 2 bases; bases with no gene match: 6. The sample comes from a study of CD8+ T cells in alopecia areata. Overall study: Tofacitinib therapy lasting 6 to 18 months was followed by 6 months off drug. Study observations and caveats: In lesional scalp, particularly from alopecia totalis/universalis, clonality was higher than in normal scalp. Numerous expanded lesional clones remained in scalp and blood during tofacitinib. Researchers say the link of baseline CD8+ expansion to response remains uncertain, with one nonresponder.

The source is a human donor with alopecia areata. This specimen consisted of CD8+ T cells sorted from blood, obtained at week 24, from a patient treated with tofacitinib. The chain uses TRBV7-6 and TRBJ2-3, with 10 bases identical to TRBD2. In nucleotides, the CDR3 is TGTGCCAGCAGCTTACTCGCTAGCGGGGGTGCAGATACGCAGTATTTT. This codes for CASSLLASGGADTQYF.